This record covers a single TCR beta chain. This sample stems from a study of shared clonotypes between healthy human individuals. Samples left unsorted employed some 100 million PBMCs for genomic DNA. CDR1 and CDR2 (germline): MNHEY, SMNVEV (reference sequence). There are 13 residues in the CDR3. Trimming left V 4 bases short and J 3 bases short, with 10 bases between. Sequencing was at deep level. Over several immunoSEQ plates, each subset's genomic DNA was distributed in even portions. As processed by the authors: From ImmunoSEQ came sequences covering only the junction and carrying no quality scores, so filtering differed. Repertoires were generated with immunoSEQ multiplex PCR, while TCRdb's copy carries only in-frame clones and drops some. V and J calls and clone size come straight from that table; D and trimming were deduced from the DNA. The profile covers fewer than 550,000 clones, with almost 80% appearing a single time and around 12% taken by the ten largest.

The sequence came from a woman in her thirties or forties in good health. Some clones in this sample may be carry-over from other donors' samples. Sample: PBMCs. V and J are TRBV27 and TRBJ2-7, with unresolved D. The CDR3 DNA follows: TGTGCCAGCAGTTCGAACGGCCTCTACGAGCAGTACTTC. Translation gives CASSSNGLYEQYF.